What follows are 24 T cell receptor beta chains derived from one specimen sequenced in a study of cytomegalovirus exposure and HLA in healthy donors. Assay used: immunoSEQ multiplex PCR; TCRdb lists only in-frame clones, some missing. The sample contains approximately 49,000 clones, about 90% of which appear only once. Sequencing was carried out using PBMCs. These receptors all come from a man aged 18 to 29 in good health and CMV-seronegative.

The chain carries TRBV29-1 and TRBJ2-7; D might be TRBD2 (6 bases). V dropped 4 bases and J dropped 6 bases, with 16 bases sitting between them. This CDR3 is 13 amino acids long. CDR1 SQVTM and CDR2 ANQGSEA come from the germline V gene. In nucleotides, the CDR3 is TGCAGCGTTGCGCGGGGTACCTATGCCGAGCAGTACTTC. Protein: CSVARGTYAEQYF.

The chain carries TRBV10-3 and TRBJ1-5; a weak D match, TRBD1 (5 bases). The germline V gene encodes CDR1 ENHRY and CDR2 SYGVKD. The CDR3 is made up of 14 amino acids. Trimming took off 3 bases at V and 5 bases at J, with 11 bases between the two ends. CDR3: CAISDRGADQPQHF. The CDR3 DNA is TGTGCCATCAGTGATAGGGGCGCGGATCAGCCCCAGCATTTT.

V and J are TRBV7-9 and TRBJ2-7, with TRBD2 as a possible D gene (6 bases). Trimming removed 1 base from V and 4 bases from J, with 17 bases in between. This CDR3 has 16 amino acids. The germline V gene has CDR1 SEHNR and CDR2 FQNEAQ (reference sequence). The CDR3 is CASSLVPGLLIYEQYF. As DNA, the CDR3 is TGTGCCAGCAGCTTAGTTCCAGGACTACTTATTTACGAGCAGTACTTC.

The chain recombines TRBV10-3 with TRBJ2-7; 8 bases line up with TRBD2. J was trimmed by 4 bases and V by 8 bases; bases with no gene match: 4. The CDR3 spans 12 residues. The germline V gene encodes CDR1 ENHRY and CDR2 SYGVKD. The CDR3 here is CAISGTSYEQYF. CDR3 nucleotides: TGTGCCATCTCCGGGACTAGTTACGAGCAGTACTTC.

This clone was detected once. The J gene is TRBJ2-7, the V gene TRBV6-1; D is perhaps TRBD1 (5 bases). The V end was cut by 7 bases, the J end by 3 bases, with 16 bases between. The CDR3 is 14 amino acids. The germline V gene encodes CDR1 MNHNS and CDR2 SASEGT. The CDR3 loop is CASMETAPSYEQYF. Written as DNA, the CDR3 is TGTGCCAGCATGGAGACAGCGCCCAGCTACGAGCAGTACTTC.

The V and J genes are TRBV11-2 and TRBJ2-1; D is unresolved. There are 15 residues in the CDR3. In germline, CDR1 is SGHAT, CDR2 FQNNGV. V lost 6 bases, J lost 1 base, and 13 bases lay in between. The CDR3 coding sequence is TGTGCCAGCAGATCCTCCGGGTCATCCTACAATGAGCAGTTCTTC. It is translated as CASRSSGSSYNEQFF.

CDR3 sequence (DNA): TGTGCCAGCAGTGTAACGGGAGCTCCTCCTTTTTTCGGTAGTTACGAGCAGTACTTC. Residues: CASSVTGAPPFFGSYEQYF. The gene calls are TRBV2 and TRBJ2-7; D is perhaps TRBD2 (6 bases). This CDR3 has 19 amino acids. Trimming cost V 4 bases and J 4 bases, with 29 bases left between them. Germline assignment: CDR1 SNHLY and CDR2 FYNNEI.

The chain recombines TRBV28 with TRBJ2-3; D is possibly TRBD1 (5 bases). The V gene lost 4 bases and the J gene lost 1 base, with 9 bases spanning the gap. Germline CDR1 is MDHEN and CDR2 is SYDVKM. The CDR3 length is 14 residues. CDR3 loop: CASSSVQGTDTQYF. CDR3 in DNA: TGTGCCAGCAGTTCCGTACAGGGCACAGATACGCAGTATTTT.

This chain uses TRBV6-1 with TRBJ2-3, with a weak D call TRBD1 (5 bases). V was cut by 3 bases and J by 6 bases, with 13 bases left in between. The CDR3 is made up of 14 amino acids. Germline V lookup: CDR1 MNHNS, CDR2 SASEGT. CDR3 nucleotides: TGTGCCAGCAGTGATAACTACTCAGGGGATACGCAGTATTTT. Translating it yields CASSDNYSGDTQYF.

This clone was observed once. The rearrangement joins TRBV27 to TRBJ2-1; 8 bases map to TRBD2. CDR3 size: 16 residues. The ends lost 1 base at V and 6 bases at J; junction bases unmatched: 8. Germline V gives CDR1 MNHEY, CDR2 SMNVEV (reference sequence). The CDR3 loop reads CASSLYRLGRANEQFF. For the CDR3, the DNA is TGTGCCAGCAGTTTATACCGTCTCGGGAGGGCCAATGAGCAGTTCTTC.

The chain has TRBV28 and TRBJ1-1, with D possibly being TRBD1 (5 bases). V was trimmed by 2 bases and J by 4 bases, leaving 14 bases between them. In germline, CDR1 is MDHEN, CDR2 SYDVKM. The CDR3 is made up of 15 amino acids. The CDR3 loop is CASSLGGGVPTEAFF. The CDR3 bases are TGTGCCAGCAGTTTAGGCGGGGGAGTGCCCACTGAAGCTTTCTTT.

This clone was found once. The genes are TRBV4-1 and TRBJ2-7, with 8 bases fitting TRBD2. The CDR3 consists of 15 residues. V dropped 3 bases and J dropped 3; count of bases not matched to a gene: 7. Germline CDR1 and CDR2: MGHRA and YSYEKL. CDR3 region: CASSHSREGYYEQYF. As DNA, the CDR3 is TGCGCCAGCAGCCATTCACGGGAGGGGTACTACGAGCAGTACTTC.

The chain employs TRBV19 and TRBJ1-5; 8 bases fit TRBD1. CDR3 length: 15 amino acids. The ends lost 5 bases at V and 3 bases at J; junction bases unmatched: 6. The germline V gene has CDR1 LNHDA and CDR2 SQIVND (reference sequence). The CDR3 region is CASSLSQGVNQPQHF. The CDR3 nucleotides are TGTGCCAGTAGTCTATCACAGGGGGTCAATCAGCCCCAGCATTTT.

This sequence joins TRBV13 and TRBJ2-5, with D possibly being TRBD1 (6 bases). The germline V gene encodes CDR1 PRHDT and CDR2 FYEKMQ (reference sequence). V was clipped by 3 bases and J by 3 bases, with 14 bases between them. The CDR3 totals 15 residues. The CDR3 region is CASSFDMGAKETQYF. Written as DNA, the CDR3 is TGTGCCAGCAGCTTCGATATGGGGGCTAAAGAGACCCAGTACTTC. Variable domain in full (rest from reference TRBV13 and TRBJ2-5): AAGVIQSPRHLIKEKRETATLKCYPIPRHDTVYWYQQGPGQDPQFLISFYEKMQSDKGSIPDRFSAQQFSDYHSELNMSSLELGDSALYFCASSFDMGAKETQYFGPGTRLLVL.

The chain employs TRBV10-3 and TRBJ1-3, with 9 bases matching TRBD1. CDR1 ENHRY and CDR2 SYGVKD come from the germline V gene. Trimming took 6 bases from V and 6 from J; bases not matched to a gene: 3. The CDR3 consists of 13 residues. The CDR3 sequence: CAIRGQGPNTIYF. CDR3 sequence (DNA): TGTGCCATCAGGGGACAGGGCCCAAACACCATATATTTT.

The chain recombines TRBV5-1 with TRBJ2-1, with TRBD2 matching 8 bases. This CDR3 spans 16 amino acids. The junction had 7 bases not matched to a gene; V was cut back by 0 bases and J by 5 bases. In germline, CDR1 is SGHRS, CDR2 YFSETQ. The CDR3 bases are TGCGCCAGCAGCTTGGGCGGGACTAGGCCTGACAATGAGCAGTTCTTC. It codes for CASSLGGTRPDNEQFF.

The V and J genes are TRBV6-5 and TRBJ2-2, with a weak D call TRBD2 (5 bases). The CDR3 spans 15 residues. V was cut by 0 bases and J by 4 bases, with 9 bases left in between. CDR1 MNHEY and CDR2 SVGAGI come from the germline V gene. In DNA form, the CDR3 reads TGTGCCAGCAGTTACTCACTAGTGACCACCGGGGAGCTGTTTTTT. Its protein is CASSYSLVTTGELFF.

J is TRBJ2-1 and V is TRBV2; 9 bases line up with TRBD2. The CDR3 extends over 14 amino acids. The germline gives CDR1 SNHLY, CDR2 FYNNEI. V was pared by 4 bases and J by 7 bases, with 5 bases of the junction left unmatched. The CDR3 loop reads CASSGGLALNEQFF. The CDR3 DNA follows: TGTGCCAGCAGTGGGGGACTAGCACTGAATGAGCAGTTCTTC.

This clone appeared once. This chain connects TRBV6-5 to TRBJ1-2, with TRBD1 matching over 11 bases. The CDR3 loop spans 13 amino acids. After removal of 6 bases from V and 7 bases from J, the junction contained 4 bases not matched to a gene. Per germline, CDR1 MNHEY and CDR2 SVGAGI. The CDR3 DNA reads TGTGCCAGCAGCGTCGGGACAGGGGGTGGCTACACCTTC. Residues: CASSVGTGGGYTF.

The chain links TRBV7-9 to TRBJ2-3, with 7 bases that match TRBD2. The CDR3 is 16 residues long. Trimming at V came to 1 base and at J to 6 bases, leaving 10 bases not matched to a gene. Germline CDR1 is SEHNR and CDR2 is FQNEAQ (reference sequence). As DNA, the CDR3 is TGTGCCAGCAGCTTAGGTAGTCTAGCGGAGGGGGATACGCAGTATTTT. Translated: CASSLGSLAEGDTQYF.

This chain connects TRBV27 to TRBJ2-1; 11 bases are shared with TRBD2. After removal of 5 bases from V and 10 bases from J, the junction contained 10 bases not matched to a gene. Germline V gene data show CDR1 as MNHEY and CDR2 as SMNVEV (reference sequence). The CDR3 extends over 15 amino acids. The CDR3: CASSPLAGGTSEQFF. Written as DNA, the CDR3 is TGTGCCAGCAGTCCCTTAGCGGGAGGGACCTCGGAGCAGTTCTTC.

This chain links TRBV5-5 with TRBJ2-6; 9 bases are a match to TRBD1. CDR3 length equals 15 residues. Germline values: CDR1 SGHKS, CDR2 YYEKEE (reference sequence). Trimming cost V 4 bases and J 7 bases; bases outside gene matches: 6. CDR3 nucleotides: TGTGCCAGCAGCCGGACAGGGGCCGGAGCCAACGTCCTGACTTTC. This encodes CASSRTGAGANVLTF.

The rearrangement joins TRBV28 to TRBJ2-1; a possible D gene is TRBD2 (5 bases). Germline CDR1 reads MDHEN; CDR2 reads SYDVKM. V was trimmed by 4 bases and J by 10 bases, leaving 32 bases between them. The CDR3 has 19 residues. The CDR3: CASSWWRPPEREILGEQFF. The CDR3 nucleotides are TGTGCCAGCAGTTGGTGGCGGCCGCCAGAGAGGGAGATTCTCGGCGAGCAGTTCTTC.

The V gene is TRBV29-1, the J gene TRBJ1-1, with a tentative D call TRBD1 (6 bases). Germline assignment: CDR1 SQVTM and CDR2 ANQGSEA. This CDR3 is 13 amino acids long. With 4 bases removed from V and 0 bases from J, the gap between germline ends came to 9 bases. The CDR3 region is CSVGGPLNTEAFF. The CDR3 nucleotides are TGCAGCGTTGGGGGGCCACTGAACACTGAAGCTTTCTTT.